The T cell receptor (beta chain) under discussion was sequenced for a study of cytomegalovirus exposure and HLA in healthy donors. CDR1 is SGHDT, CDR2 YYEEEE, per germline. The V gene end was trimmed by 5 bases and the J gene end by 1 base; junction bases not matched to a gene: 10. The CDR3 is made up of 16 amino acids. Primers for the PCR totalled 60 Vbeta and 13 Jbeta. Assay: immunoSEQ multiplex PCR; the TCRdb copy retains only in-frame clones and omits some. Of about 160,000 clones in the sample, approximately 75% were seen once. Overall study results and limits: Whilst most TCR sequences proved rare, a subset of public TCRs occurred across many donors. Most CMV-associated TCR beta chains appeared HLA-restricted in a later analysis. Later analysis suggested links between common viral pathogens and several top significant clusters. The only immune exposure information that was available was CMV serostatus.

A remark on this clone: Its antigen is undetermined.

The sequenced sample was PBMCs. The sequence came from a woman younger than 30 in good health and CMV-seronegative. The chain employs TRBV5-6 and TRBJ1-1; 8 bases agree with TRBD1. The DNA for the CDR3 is TGTGCCAGCAGTTATATTACCGGGACAGGGAACACTGAAGCTTTCTTT. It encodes CASSYITGTGNTEAFF.